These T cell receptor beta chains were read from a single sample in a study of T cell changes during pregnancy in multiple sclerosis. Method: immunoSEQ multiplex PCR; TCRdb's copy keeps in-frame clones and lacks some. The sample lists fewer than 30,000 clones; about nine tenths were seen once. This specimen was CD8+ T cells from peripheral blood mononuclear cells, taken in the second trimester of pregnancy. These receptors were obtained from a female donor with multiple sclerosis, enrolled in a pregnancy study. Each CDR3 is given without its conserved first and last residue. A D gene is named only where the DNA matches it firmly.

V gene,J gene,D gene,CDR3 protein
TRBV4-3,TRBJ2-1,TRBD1,ASSQDLGTVYNEQF
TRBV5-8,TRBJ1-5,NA,ASSLERVAGGYQPQH
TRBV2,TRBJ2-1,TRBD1,ASRGTGGPYNEQF
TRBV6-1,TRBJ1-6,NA,ASSEASGNNSPLH
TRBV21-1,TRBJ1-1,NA,ASSKQNTEAF
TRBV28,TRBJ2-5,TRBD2,ASSLSGGETQY
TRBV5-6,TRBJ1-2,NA,ASSSPVAQGIISDYGYT
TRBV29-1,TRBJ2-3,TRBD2,SVESFELAGGISTDTQY
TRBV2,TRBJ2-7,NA,ASSALGYEQY
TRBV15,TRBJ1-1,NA,ATSRETGDTEAF
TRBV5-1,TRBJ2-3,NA,ASSLGSGPHTDTQY
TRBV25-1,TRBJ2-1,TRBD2,ASSVLAGGPNEQF
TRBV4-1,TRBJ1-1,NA,ASSQRAGAGPNTEAF
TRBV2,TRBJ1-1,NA,ASSDDGGNTEAF
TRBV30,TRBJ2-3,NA,AWSVVRWESDTQY
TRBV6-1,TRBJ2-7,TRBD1,ASSNTGTGNEQY
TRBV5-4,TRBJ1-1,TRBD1,ASSSFEPGQGELTF
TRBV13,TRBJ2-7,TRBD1,ASKLAGGTYEQY
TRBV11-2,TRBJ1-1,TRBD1,ASSFLRQGRNTEAF
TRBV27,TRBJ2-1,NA,ASQGSFFNEQF